The TCR beta chain under discussion was sequenced for a study of chemoradiotherapy in HPV16-positive cancers. Findings of the study overall: Better recurrence-free survival went with HPV-responsive T-cell expansion in HPV16-positive patients.

Repeated repertoire sampling spanned the course of chemoradiotherapy. TCRdb's table, derived via immunoSEQ multiplex PCR, lists solely in-frame clones and lacks some. Of around 53,000 clones listed, around nine tenths are singletons. This clone came up a few times. Its antigen is currently unknown. Looked up from germline, CDR1 is SGHDT and CDR2 is YYEEEE. The CDR3 sequence is 16 residues long. Trimming pared 1 base from V and 3 bases from J, leaving 16 bases between. The chain combines TRBV5-6 with TRBJ1-1; weak D call: TRBD1 (5 bases). This specimen consisted of blood, obtained from a patient who underwent chemoradiotherapy. The TCR was taken from a human donor with HPV-associated anogenital cancer. Here the CDR3 DNA reads TGTGCCAGCAGCTTGAGGGGCCGGGCGTCGGACACTGAAGCTTTCTTT. Translated, it gives CASSLRGRASDTEAFF.